This TCR beta chain derives from a study of T-cell reconstitution after alpha-beta-depleted transplantation in children. Preparation of the TCRbeta library involved a method that used unique molecular identifiers. TCRdb fed the PCR reads into MiXCR, producing one record per CDR3 protein. The table has a few hundred thousand distinct CDR3 sequences, just over 20% seen once. This TCR was recovered from a human donor who donated a stem cell graft to a child with acute myeloid leukemia. The material was PBMCs from the stem cell graft donor, obtained from the stem cell graft.

The CDR3 bases are TGCAGTGCCCTGACGACAGGGTTCAGCAATCAGCCCCAGCATTTT. It specifies CSALTTGFSNQPQHF. This chain joins TRBV20-1 and TRBJ1-5; 7 bases fit TRBD1. CDR1 is DFQATT, CDR2 SNEGSKA, per germline (reference sequence). The CDR3 length is 15 residues. Losses at the gene ends were 6 bases for V and 1 base for J; bases not matched to a gene: 9.